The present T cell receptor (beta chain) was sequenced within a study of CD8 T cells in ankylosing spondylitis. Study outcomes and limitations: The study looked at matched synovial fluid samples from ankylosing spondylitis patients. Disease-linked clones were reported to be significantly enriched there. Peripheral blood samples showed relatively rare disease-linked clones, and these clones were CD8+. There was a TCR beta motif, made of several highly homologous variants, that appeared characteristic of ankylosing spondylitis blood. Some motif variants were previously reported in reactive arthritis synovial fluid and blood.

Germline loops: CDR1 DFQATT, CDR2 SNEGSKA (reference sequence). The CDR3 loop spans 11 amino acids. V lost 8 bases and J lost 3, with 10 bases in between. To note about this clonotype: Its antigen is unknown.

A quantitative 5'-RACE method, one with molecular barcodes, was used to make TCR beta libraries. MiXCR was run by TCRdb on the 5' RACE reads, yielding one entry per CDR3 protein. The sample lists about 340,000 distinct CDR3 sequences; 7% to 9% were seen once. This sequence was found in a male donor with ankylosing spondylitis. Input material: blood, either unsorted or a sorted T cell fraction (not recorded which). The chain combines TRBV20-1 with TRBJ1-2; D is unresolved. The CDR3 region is CSPHGDYGYTF. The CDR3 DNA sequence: TGCAGTCCCCACGGGGACTATGGCTACACCTTC.